The clone carrying this TCR beta chain was seen more than once but under ten times. Its antigen is currently unknown. The data derive from a study of post-analysis software for immune sequencing data. Prepared TCR beta cDNA libraries contained unique molecular identifiers. From around 1 to 10 million T cells, 450,000 to 550,000 cDNA molecules were obtained. Each CDR3 protein is one row after TCRdb ran MiXCR on the PCR reads. The sample carries more than 450,000 distinct CDR3 sequences, around 34% recorded once. The V and J ends lost 5 bases and 4 bases, in that order; junction bases with no gene match: 4. The CDR3 spans 15 residues. Findings of the study overall: The study found TRBV5-6, TRBV5-1 and TRBV20-1 among five or six TRBV segments more frequent in patients than controls. Samples from one preparation batch, clustered by F measure, grouped strongly together.

Sequencing was performed on blood. The sequence was obtained from a girl aged 2-17 years with multiple sclerosis. V and J are TRBV12-3 or TRBV12-4 and TRBJ2-5; 13 nucleotides match TRBD2. The CDR3 region is CASSLGLAGAETQYF. DNA for the CDR3: TGTGCCAGCAGTCTCGGACTAGCGGGGGCAGAGACCCAGTACTTC.